The 6 T cell receptor beta chains given below trace back to one sample, sequenced in a study of technical replicates of blood from a few donors. The assay was immunoSEQ multiplex PCR, and TCRdb's table has in-frame clones only and misses some. The sample carries some 96,000 clones, roughly 95% recorded once. Sequencing used T cells isolated from PBMCs. These receptors all stem from a human donor in good health.

The V gene is TRBV11-3, the J gene TRBJ2-1, with 7 bases fitting TRBD1. The V and J ends lost 7 bases and 8 bases, in that order; junction bases with no gene match: 8. The CDR3 spans 13 residues. The germline V gene encodes CDR1 SGHNT and CDR2 YENEEA. Here the CDR3 DNA reads TGTGCCAGCAAGACAGGGTCCGAGGATGAGCAGTTCTTC. This encodes CASKTGSEDEQFF.

The gene calls are TRBV9 and TRBJ2-5; TRBD1 matches 11 bases. The CDR3 extends over 16 amino acids. The ends lost 3 bases at V and 4 bases at J; junction bases unmatched: 8. The germline V gene has CDR1 SGDLS and CDR2 YYNGEE. CDR3 DNA: TGTGCCAGCAGCGGAGGACAGGGGGCATTTCGAGAGACCCAGTACTTC. Protein sequence: CASSGGQGAFRETQYF.

The V gene is TRBV28, the J gene TRBJ1-4, with D possibly TRBD1 on 5 matching bases. From germline, CDR1 is MDHEN and CDR2 SYDVKM. V shed 6 bases and J shed 8 bases, with 16 bases lying between them. The CDR3 sequence is 14 residues long. The CDR3 loop reads CASSLGTAPEKLFF. The CDR3 region has the DNA TGTGCCAGCAGCCTCGGGACTGCACCCGAAAAACTGTTTTTT.

The chain has TRBV28 and TRBJ2-1; TRBD2 agrees at 8 bases. The CDR3 runs to 14 residues. V lost 6 bases and J lost 9; bases outside the gene matches: 10. CDR1 and CDR2 from the germline V gene are MDHEN and SYDVKM. CDR3 amino acids: CASRPIGTSSEQFF. In DNA, the CDR3 is TGTGCCAGCAGACCTATCGGGACTAGTAGTGAGCAGTTCTTC.

The chain has TRBV19 and TRBJ2-7, with D possibly TRBD2 on 6 matching bases. The CDR3 has 12 residues. CDR1 and CDR2 (germline): LNHDA, SQIVND (reference sequence). Trimming removed 7 bases at V and 7 bases at J, with 14 bases between. DNA of the CDR3: TGTGCCAGTATGACACCGGGAGTGGAGCAGTACTTC. Translation: CASMTPGVEQYF.

V usage is TRBV4-1 and J usage is TRBJ1-4; TRBD1 agrees at 8 bases. The CDR3 is made up of 15 amino acids. Germline CDR1 and CDR2: MGHRA and YSYEKL. V shed 1 base, J shed 8 bases, and the junction held 6 bases outside the gene matches. This chain's CDR3 is CASSQGTGKGEKLFF. The CDR3 DNA is TGCGCCAGCAGCCAAGGGACAGGGAAAGGGGAAAAACTGTTTTTT.